The entry below describes one T cell receptor beta chain. The record originates from a study of glioma-infiltrating T cells after dendritic cell vaccination. Germline V lookup: CDR1 MNHNS, CDR2 SASEGT. With 7 bases clipped from V and 7 bases from J, the junction kept 6 bases outside the gene matches. This CDR3 spans 12 amino acids. Assay: immunoSEQ multiplex PCR; the TCRdb copy retains only in-frame clones and omits some. Among some 90,000 clones, about 81% were seen once, and the ten largest hold roughly 2.1%. Described time point: after dendritic cell vaccination, including at tumor progression/relapse.

This receptor was taken from a human donor with glioblastoma. The gene calls are TRBV6-1 and TRBJ2-7; 8 bases map to TRBD2. The specimen comprised blood, sampled after dendritic cell vaccination. In DNA, the CDR3 is TGTGCCAGCACATACGGGAGGGGGGAGCAGTACGTC. It encodes CASTYGRGEQYV.